Following are 15 T cell receptor beta chains from one sample sequenced in a study of blood T cell repertoires in COVID-19. Clones were read by immunoSEQ multiplex PCR, and TCRdb kept only the in-frame ones, dropping some. The data hold almost 250,000 clones, with around 87% observed a single time. The sequenced sample was PBMCs or T cells enriched from blood (not recorded which). The receptors derive from a woman aged 50 to 60 who had recovered from COVID-19.

The chain uses TRBV2 and TRBJ2-3; D remains unclear. Germline loops: CDR1 SNHLY, CDR2 FYNNEI. Trimming took 6 bases from V and 3 from J, leaving 7 bases between them. This CDR3 comprises 12 residues. This chain's CDR3 is CASRPETDTQYF. Here the CDR3 DNA reads TGTGCCAGCAGACCAGAAACAGATACGCAGTATTTT. The full variable domain, in which reference TRBV2 and TRBJ2-3 provide the parts outside the CDR3, is EPEVTQTPSHQVTQMGQEVILRCVPISNHLYFYWYRQILGQKVEFLVSFYNNEISEKSEIFDDQFSVERPDGSNFTLKIRSTKLEDSAMYFCASRPETDTQYFGPGTRLTVL.

This clone appeared a few times. V usage is TRBV5-3 and J usage is TRBJ1-1; no reliable D call. TRBV5-3 carries the ORF label, with uncertain function. V was clipped by 4 bases and J by 6 bases, with 13 bases between them. The CDR3 is 13 residues long. CDR3: CARSQECEAEAFF. CDR3 nucleotide sequence: TGTGCCAGAAGCCAAGAATGTGAGGCTGAAGCTTTCTTT.

The V call is TRBV5-6, the J call TRBJ2-5; 7 bases are shared with TRBD2. The CDR3 extends over 16 amino acids. J was trimmed by 1 base and V by 3 bases; bases with no gene match: 9. The V gene's germline CDR1 is SGHDT and CDR2 YYEEEE. The CDR3 is CASSSEPGGSQETQYF. Here the CDR3 DNA reads TGTGCCAGCAGCTCGGAGCCGGGAGGTTCCCAAGAGACCCAGTACTTC.

The gene calls are TRBV28 and TRBJ2-4, with D possibly being TRBD2 (5 bases). Germline V gene data show CDR1 as MDHEN and CDR2 as SYDVKM. Trimming took off 5 bases at V and 8 bases at J, with 10 bases between the two ends. There are 12 residues in the CDR3. CDR3 nucleotides: TGTGCCAGCAGTCGGGGTAGGGACATTCAGTACTTC. This translates into CASSRGRDIQYF. Full variable domain (missing parts from reference TRBV28 and TRBJ2-4): DVKVTQSSRYLVKRTGEKVFLECVQDMDHENMFWYRQDPGLGLRLIYFSYDVKMKEKGDIPEGYSVSREKKERFSLILESASTNQTSMYLCASSRGRDIQYFGAGTRLSVL.

CDR3 in DNA: TGTGCCGCCAGTACAGGGGACTATGGCTACACCTTC. This codes for CAASTGDYGYTF. The V gene is TRBV19, the J gene TRBJ1-2; 7 positions match TRBD1. Looked up from germline, CDR1 is LNHDA and CDR2 is SQIVND (reference sequence). J lost 3 bases, V lost 11 bases, and 6 bases had no gene match. This CDR3 spans 12 amino acids.

The V and J genes are TRBV4-1 and TRBJ2-7; TRBD2 matches at 11 bases. Germline V lookup: CDR1 MGHRA, CDR2 YSYEKL. V shed 1 base and J 7 bases; nucleotides not matched to a gene: 9. The CDR3 runs to 16 residues. The chain's CDR3 is CASSQGLAGRPGEQYF. CDR3 DNA: TGCGCCAGCAGCCAAGGACTAGCGGGAAGGCCTGGGGAGCAGTACTTC.

The V and J genes are TRBV11-2 and TRBJ2-3, with 11 bases identical to TRBD2. Germline V gene sequence: CDR1 SGHAT, CDR2 FQNNGV. V lost 5 bases, J lost 2 bases, and 6 bases stayed unmatched. The CDR3 loop spans 16 amino acids. CDR3 in amino acids: CASSPGLAASTDTQYF. CDR3 nucleotide sequence: TGTGCCAGCAGCCCGGGACTAGCGGCCTCCACAGATACGCAGTATTTT.

V usage is TRBV5-8 and J usage is TRBJ1-1; D is perhaps TRBD1 (5 bases). Germline V gene data show CDR1 as SGHTS and CDR2 as YDEGEE. This CDR3 is 14 amino acids long. The germline V and J ends were trimmed by 4 bases and 4 bases, with 14 bases remaining between them. The CDR3 DNA follows: TGTGCCAGCAGCGACCCGCGGGGGATCACTGAAGCTTTCTTT. Translated: CASSDPRGITEAFF. Supplemented by reference TRBV5-8 and TRBJ1-1, the full variable domain reads EAGVTQSPTHLIKTRGQQATLRCSPISGHTSVYWYQQALGLGLQFLLWYDEGEERNRGNFPPRFSGRQFPNYSSELNVNALELEDSALYLCASSDPRGITEAFFGQGTRLTVV.

This rearrangement joins TRBV6-6 to TRBJ2-1; 11 nucleotides match TRBD2. The CDR3 runs 15 residues. The ends lost 6 bases at V and 7 bases at J; junction bases unmatched: 8. Germline CDR1 MNHNY, CDR2 SVGAGI (reference sequence). CDR3 bases: TGTGCCAGCAGCTCACTAGCGGGAGTCCTGAATGAGCAGTTCTTC. This gives the protein CASSSLAGVLNEQFF.

The chain employs TRBV7-9 and TRBJ2-5; weak D call: TRBD2 (6 bases). The germline V and J ends were trimmed by 0 bases and 2 bases, with 13 bases remaining between them. The CDR3 sequence is 16 residues long. Germline V gene sequence: CDR1 SEHNR, CDR2 FQNEAQ (reference sequence). The CDR3 loop reads CASSLAPSAAQETQYF. CDR3 nucleotides: TGTGCCAGCAGCTTAGCGCCTAGCGCCGCTCAAGAGACCCAGTACTTC.

The chain uses TRBV7-2 and TRBJ2-2, with 7 bases fitting TRBD2. Germline values: CDR1 SGHTA, CDR2 FQGNSA. J gave up 6 bases and V 3 bases, and 13 bases lay outside the gene matches. The CDR3 consists of 17 residues. The CDR3 bases are TGTGCCAGCAGCTTGAGCTGGGGCGCGGGAGCCCCCGGGGAGCTGTTTTTT. Amino acid sequence: CASSLSWGAGAPGELFF.

J is TRBJ2-1 and V is TRBV5-1, with a tentative D call TRBD2 (6 bases). CDR1 and CDR2 (germline): SGHRS, YFSETQ. CDR3 length: 14 amino acids. The ends were cut back, 1 base at V and 7 bases at J, with 12 bases in the middle. In nucleotides, the CDR3 is TGCGCCAGCAGCTTGTTCGATCGGGGGAATGAGCAGTTCTTC. This translates into CASSLFDRGNEQFF.

A single count supports this clone. The chain recombines TRBV28 with TRBJ1-1; possible D gene TRBD1, 6 bases. V was pared by 6 bases and J by 8 bases, with 10 bases between. Germline-derived CDR1 and CDR2 are MDHEN and SYDVKM. This CDR3 has 11 amino acids. Here the CDR3 DNA reads TGTGCCAGCAGGTACGACAGGGAAGCTTTCTTT. Translation: CASRYDREAFF.

This clone was seen only once. The gene calls are TRBV18 and TRBJ2-1; 7 nucleotides agree with TRBD2. V gave up 6 bases and J gave up 5 bases; unmatched junction bases: 10. This CDR3 comprises 15 residues. Per the germline V gene, CDR1 is KGHSH and CDR2 is LQKENI. The CDR3 loop reads CASSPEGLDNNEQFF. The CDR3 DNA reads as TGTGCCAGCTCCCCGGAAGGACTAGACAACAATGAGCAGTTCTTC.

The J gene is TRBJ2-3, the V gene TRBV6-1; 9 nucleotides match TRBD2. CDR3 length: 17 residues. Trimming cost V 2 bases and J 5 bases; bases outside gene matches: 11. The germline CDR1 and CDR2 sequences are MNHNS and SASEGT. The CDR3, as DNA: TGTGCCAGCAGTGAATGGGGCGGGAGGGCCTCAGTAGATACGCAGTATTTT. Its protein product is CASSEWGGRASVDTQYF.